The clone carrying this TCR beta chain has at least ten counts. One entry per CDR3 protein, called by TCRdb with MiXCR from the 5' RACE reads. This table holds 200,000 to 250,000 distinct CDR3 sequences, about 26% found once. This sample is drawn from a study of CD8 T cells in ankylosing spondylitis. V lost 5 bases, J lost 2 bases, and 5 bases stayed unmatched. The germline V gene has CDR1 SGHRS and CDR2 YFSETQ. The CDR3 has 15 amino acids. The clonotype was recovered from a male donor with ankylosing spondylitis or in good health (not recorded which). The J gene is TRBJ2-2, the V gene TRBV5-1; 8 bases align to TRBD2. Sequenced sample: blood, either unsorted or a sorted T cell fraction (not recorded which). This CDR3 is CASRRLATNTGELFF. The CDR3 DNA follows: TGCGCCAGCAGGCGACTAGCGACTAACACCGGGGAGCTGTTTTTT.